One sample yielded the 15 T cell receptor beta chains listed below, sequenced in a study of blood T cell repertoires in COVID-19. Sequenced by immunoSEQ multiplex PCR; TCRdb stores in-frame clones only, minus some. The table has over 45,000 clones, about 86% seen once. Sequenced: peripheral blood. The source of these receptors is a human donor in a cohort sampled during active COVID-19.

This clone was detected a few times. V is TRBV13 and J is TRBJ2-7; 11 nucleotides match TRBD2. The CDR3 runs to 17 residues. The V gene's germline CDR1 is PRHDT and CDR2 FYEKMQ (reference sequence). With V trimmed by 3 bases and J by 6 bases, 13 bases remained unmatched. CDR3 sequence (DNA): TGTGCCAGCAGCTTCAATAGCGGGGGGGCGAGTTCGGGCGAGCAGTACTTC. It is translated as CASSFNSGGASSGEQYF.

The chain combines TRBV5-1 with TRBJ2-2; D not certain. CDR3 length: 15 amino acids. The germline CDR1 and CDR2 sequences are SGHRS and YFSETQ. V gave up 4 bases and J gave up 4 bases, with 14 bases separating them. CDR3 sequence reads: CASSPPSYPTGELFF. CDR3 nucleotide sequence: TGCGCCAGCAGCCCGCCTAGTTACCCCACCGGGGAGCTGTTTTTT.

The chain links TRBV24-1 to TRBJ2-2, with a tentative D call TRBD1 (6 bases). V lost 5 bases and J 1 base, leaving 10 bases between the germline ends. In germline, CDR1 is KGHDR, CDR2 SFDVKD. The CDR3 length is 15 residues. The CDR3 is CATSVTTGNTGELFF. The CDR3 DNA reads as TGTGCCACCAGTGTCACGACAGGGAACACCGGGGAGCTGTTTTTT.

This chain links TRBV7-3 with TRBJ2-3, with D hard to call. The CDR3 runs 13 residues. The germline CDR1 and CDR2 sequences are SGHTA and FQGTGA. The V end lost 5 bases, the J end lost 3 bases, and 9 bases lay between the germline ends. The CDR3 region has the DNA TGTGCCAGCAGCCCAGGTGGAACAGATACGCAGTATTTT. It yields the protein CASSPGGTDTQYF.

The chain combines TRBV6-5 with TRBJ2-2, with D tentatively TRBD1 (6 bases). Germline CDR1 and CDR2: MNHEY and SVGAGI. Deletions cut 6 bases from V and 6 bases from J, with 14 bases between. This CDR3 is built from 14 residues. CDR3 sequence reads: CASSSKQGAGELFF. The DNA for the CDR3 is TGTGCCAGCAGCTCGAAACAGGGCGCCGGGGAGCTGTTTTTT.

The CDR3 loop is CASSQDGLRSEKLFF. The CDR3 bases are TGTGCCAGCAGCCAAGACGGATTGAGGAGCGAAAAACTGTTTTTT. This chain connects TRBV4-2 to TRBJ1-4, with D uncertain. Germline-derived CDR1 and CDR2 are LGHNA and YNFKEQ. V lost 0 bases and J lost 8, with 13 bases in between. This CDR3 contains 15 residues.

This chain joins TRBV19 and TRBJ2-7, with D possibly matching TRBD1 (6 bases). CDR3 size: 14 residues. The ends were cut back, 2 bases at V and 0 bases at J, with 8 bases in the middle. Germline-derived CDR1 and CDR2 are LNHDA and SQIVND (reference sequence). The CDR3 DNA reads TGTGCCAGTAGTATAAGGGGGAACTCCTACGAGCAGTACTTC. It codes for CASSIRGNSYEQYF.

The CDR3 bases are TGCAGCGTTCGCACGCACACGAACACCGGGGAGCTGTTTTTT. Encoded protein: CSVRTHTNTGELFF. This chain links TRBV29-1 with TRBJ2-2; D gene ambiguous. In germline, CDR1 is SQVTM, CDR2 ANQGSEA. The V end lost 5 bases, the J end lost 0 bases, and 10 bases lay between the germline ends. CDR3 size: 14 residues.

V is TRBV10-3 and J is TRBJ1-6; D gene unclear. This CDR3 is built from 15 residues. Trimming took 3 bases from V and 7 from J, leaving 13 bases between them. Per the germline V gene, CDR1 is ENHRY and CDR2 is SYGVKD. CDR3 in amino acids: CAISDKGERNSPLHF. DNA of the CDR3: TGTGCCATCAGTGATAAGGGAGAGAGGAATTCACCCCTCCACTTT.

The chain combines TRBV5-4 with TRBJ2-7; 12 positions match TRBD2. Trimming took 1 base from V and 5 from J; bases not matched to a gene: 16. The CDR3 runs to 19 residues. Germline values: CDR1 SGHNT, CDR2 YYREEE (reference sequence). The CDR3 DNA reads as TGTGCCAGCAGCTTGCGGCCCGGGCTAGCGGGGGGGCTTAATCACGAGCAGTACTTC. This encodes CASSLRPGLAGGLNHEQYF.

Only a few counts were recorded for this clone. The genes are TRBV6-6 and TRBJ1-3; perhaps TRBD1 as D (6 bases). Germline V gene lookup returns CDR1 MNHNY and CDR2 SVGAGI (reference sequence). V lost 4 bases to trimming and J lost 0 bases, with 13 bases between them. CDR3 size: 16 residues. The CDR3, as DNA: TGTGCCAGCAGTTTTCCCGGACAGTACTCTGGAAACACCATATATTTT. It yields the protein CASSFPGQYSGNTIYF.

V is TRBV5-6 and J is TRBJ2-7, with 9 bases aligning to TRBD1. CDR1 SGHDT and CDR2 YYEEEE come from the germline V gene. This CDR3 contains 14 residues. Trimming at V came to 3 bases and at J to 4 bases, leaving 5 bases not matched to a gene. The CDR3 reads CASSWGQGSYEQYF. DNA for the CDR3: TGTGCCAGCAGCTGGGGACAGGGATCGTACGAGCAGTACTTC.

V usage is TRBV4-1 and J usage is TRBJ1-6; D perhaps matches TRBD1 (5 bases). V lost 4 bases to trimming and J lost 0 bases, with 10 bases between them. This CDR3 spans 16 amino acids. Per the germline V gene, CDR1 is MGHRA and CDR2 is YSYEKL. DNA for the CDR3: TGCGCCAGCAGCCCACAGGAGAGCTCCTATAATTCACCCCTCCACTTT. It yields the protein CASSPQESSYNSPLHF.

This chain links TRBV10-3 with TRBJ2-3; D not resolved. Trimming took 3 bases from V and 6 from J, leaving 13 bases between them. Germline values: CDR1 ENHRY, CDR2 SYGVKD. The CDR3 length is 14 residues. In DNA, the CDR3 is TGTGCCATCAGTGATAAGCGAGGTCGTGATACGCAGTATTTT. It yields the protein CAISDKRGRDTQYF.

CDR3 in DNA: TGTGCCAGTACAGGGGAGATGAACACTGAAGCTTTCTTT. Amino acid sequence: CASTGEMNTEAFF. This sequence joins TRBV6-5 and TRBJ1-1; TRBD1 aligns across 7 bases. V lost 9 bases and J lost 0; bases outside the gene matches: 4. Germline values: CDR1 MNHEY, CDR2 SVGAGI. The CDR3 covers 13 residues.